The 31 T cell receptor beta chains reported below all come from one sample, sequenced in a study of identical twins. MiXCR was run by TCRdb on the 5' RACE reads, yielding one entry per CDR3 protein. Of approximately 630,000 distinct CDR3 sequences detected, around 7.4% appear once; the ten largest clones hold 1.6%. These data also featured in a second study, about yellow fever vaccine responses in identical twins.

Specimen: PBMCs. These receptors came from a woman under 30 in good health.

This clonotype showed up just a few times. V and J are TRBV29-1 and TRBJ1-4; a weak D match, TRBD1 (6 bases). With 1 base removed from V and 7 bases from J, the gap between germline ends came to 16 bases. This CDR3 has 15 residues. Germline V gene data show CDR1 as SQVTM and CDR2 as ANQGSEA. For the CDR3, the DNA is TGCAGCGTTGAAGGGGGGCCGGGTGGGGGTGAAAAACTGTTTTTT. Translated: CSVEGGPGGGEKLFF.

The genes are TRBV29-1 and TRBJ2-1, with D uncertain. The CDR3 totals 17 residues. Looked up from germline, CDR1 is SQVTM and CDR2 is ANQGSEA. V shed 4 bases and J shed 0 bases, with 19 bases lying between them. This CDR3 reads CSVVLPPRATSYNEQFF. DNA for the CDR3: TGCAGCGTTGTTCTTCCCCCACGGGCCACCTCCTACAATGAGCAGTTCTTC.

This clonotype was counted ten times or more. CDR3 in DNA: TGCAGTGCTGAACAGGTGGATTCACCCCTCCACTTT. Its translation: CSAEQVDSPLHF. This sequence joins TRBV20-1 and TRBJ1-6; a possible D gene is TRBD1 (5 bases). Germline-derived CDR1 and CDR2 are DFQATT and SNEGSKA (reference sequence). This CDR3 has 12 amino acids. V lost 5 bases and J 8 bases, leaving 10 bases between the germline ends.

This clonotype showed up just a few times. The CDR3 is CASSIGTQLLETQYF. The CDR3 region has the DNA TGTGCCAGTAGTATAGGAACACAGTTGCTGGAGACCCAGTACTTC. This chain links TRBV19 with TRBJ2-5; unclear D gene. Trimming removed 1 base from V and 5 bases from J, with 14 bases in between. This CDR3 is 15 amino acids long. CDR1 is LNHDA and CDR2 is SQIVND in the germline V gene (reference sequence).

This clonotype was counted between two and nine times. The chain couples TRBV6-1 to TRBJ2-7; D is unresolved. The V gene lost 6 bases and the J gene lost 0 bases, with 15 bases spanning the gap. Germline-derived CDR1 and CDR2 are MNHNS and SASEGT. The CDR3 has 15 residues. The CDR3: CASSPARMSSYEQYF. The CDR3 bases are TGTGCCAGCAGCCCCGCCCGGATGAGCTCCTACGAGCAGTACTTC.

This clonotype occurred many times. This CDR3 reads CASSPFGTGANVLTF. The DNA for the CDR3 is TGCGCCAGCAGCCCATTTGGGACTGGGGCCAACGTCCTGACTTTC. V gene TRBV4-1 combines with J gene TRBJ2-6; D remains ambiguous. This CDR3 is built from 15 residues. V was cut by 4 bases and J by 2 bases, with 9 bases left in between. The germline CDR1 and CDR2 sequences are MGHRA and YSYEKL.

This clonotype has a count of ten or more. V usage is TRBV5-1 and J usage is TRBJ2-1; 7 bases align to TRBD2. V lost 0 bases to trimming and J lost 2 bases; unmatched junction nucleotides: 5. Per germline, CDR1 SGHRS and CDR2 YFSETQ. The CDR3 extends over 16 amino acids. The CDR3 coding sequence is TGCGCCAGCAGCTTGGGTCCCGGACTAGCCTACAATGAGCAGTTCTTC. It encodes CASSLGPGLAYNEQFF. Full variable domain (outside the CDR3, taken from reference TRBV5-1 and TRBJ2-1): KAGVTQTPRYLIKTRGQQVTLSCSPISGHRSVSWYQQTPGQGLQFLFEYFSETQRNKGNFPGRFSGRQFSNSRSEMNVSTLELGDSALYLCASSLGPGLAYNEQFFGPGTRLTVL.

The CDR3 loop reads CSVGWTGRLNTEAFF. The CDR3 DNA is TGCAGCGTTGGATGGACAGGCCGGCTGAACACTGAAGCTTTCTTT. The V call is TRBV29-1, the J call TRBJ1-1; 7 bases are shared with TRBD1. Germline CDR1 SQVTM, CDR2 ANQGSEA. The CDR3 has 15 residues. V was clipped by 4 bases and J by 0 bases; unmatched bases: 8.

The chain carries TRBV6-2 or TRBV6-3 and TRBJ2-7; D is unresolved. Trimming cost V 5 bases and J 3 bases, with 11 bases left between them. The germline V gene has CDR1 MNHEY and CDR2 SVGEGT. This CDR3 is 13 amino acids long. The CDR3 region has the DNA TGTGCCAGCAGTCGCCGGCCGTACTACGAGCAGTACGTC. As protein: CASSRRPYYEQYV.

This clonotype was detected ten times or more. The rearrangement links TRBV5-1 to TRBJ2-2; possible D gene TRBD1, 7 bases. This CDR3 is 16 amino acids long. In germline, CDR1 is SGHRS, CDR2 YFSETQ. Trimming took 3 bases from V and 0 from J, leaving 12 bases between them. Written as DNA, the CDR3 is TGCGCCAGCAGCTCCGGCGGGACAGCGAACACCGGGGAGCTGTTTTTT. This codes for CASSSGGTANTGELFF.

The rearrangement links TRBV7-8 to TRBJ1-1, with TRBD1 as a possible D gene (6 bases). CDR3 length equals 15 residues. Germline V gene data show CDR1 as SGHVS and CDR2 as FQNEAQ. V dropped 1 base and J dropped 5 bases, with 14 bases sitting between them. The CDR3 bases are TGTGCCAGCAGCTTAGTGGGGGCAGGGAAGACTGAAGCTTTCTTT. Translation gives CASSLVGAGKTEAFF.

The chain joins TRBV5-1 to TRBJ2-1; TRBD2 aligns across 8 bases. The germline gives CDR1 SGHRS, CDR2 YFSETQ. V gave up 4 bases and J gave up 2 bases; unmatched junction bases: 5. CDR3 length: 15 residues. In DNA, the CDR3 is TGCGCCAGCAGCAGGGGCGGGAGGACCTACAATGAGCAGTTCTTC. This encodes CASSRGGRTYNEQFF.

The chain couples TRBV29-1 to TRBJ2-1, with TRBD1 matching 12 bases. Germline V gene sequence: CDR1 SQVTM, CDR2 ANQGSEA. The CDR3 has 17 residues. The CDR3 sequence: CSHSGQGARMGGNEQFF. The CDR3 DNA sequence: TGCAGTCACTCGGGACAGGGGGCTAGGATGGGAGGAAATGAGCAGTTCTTC.

There are many counts of this clonotype. The chain couples TRBV7-2 to TRBJ2-3; 10 bases align to TRBD2. The CDR3 consists of 16 residues. Germline V gene lookup returns CDR1 SGHTA and CDR2 FQGNSA. The junction had 8 bases not matched to a gene; V was cut back by 5 bases and J by 3 bases. The CDR3 region is CASSVTAGGGTDTQYF. The CDR3 DNA follows: TGTGCCAGCAGCGTAACAGCGGGAGGGGGTACAGATACGCAGTATTTT. Using reference TRBV7-2 and TRBJ2-3 for the parts outside the CDR3, the full variable domain is GAGVSQSPSNKVTEKGKDVELRCDPISGHTALYWYRQSLGQGLEFLIYFQGNSAPDKSGLPSDRFSAERTGGSVSTLTIQRTQQEDSAVYLCASSVTAGGGTDTQYFGPGTRLTVL.

The chain carries TRBV6-1 and TRBJ2-7, with TRBD1 matching over 9 bases. Germline CDR1 and CDR2: MNHNS and SASEGT. The CDR3 extends over 15 amino acids. Losses at the gene ends were 10 bases for V and 2 bases for J; bases not matched to a gene: 12. The chain's CDR3 is CAILPGGTGTYEQYF. The DNA for the CDR3 is TGTGCCATCCTCCCCGGCGGGACAGGGACCTACGAGCAGTACTTC.

This clonotype has only a few counts. The chain employs TRBV3-1 and TRBJ2-5; D is undetermined. The V end was cut by 0 bases, the J end by 3 bases, with 11 bases between. The V gene's germline CDR1 is LGHDT and CDR2 YNNKEL (reference sequence). CDR3 length: 15 amino acids. Here the CDR3 reads CASSQDRWAEETQYF. As DNA, the CDR3 is TGTGCCAGCAGCCAAGATAGATGGGCAGAAGAGACCCAGTACTTC.

The chain uses TRBV19 and TRBJ2-2; 13 positions match TRBD2. The junction had 12 bases not matched to a gene; V was cut back by 3 bases and J by 8 bases. The CDR3 runs 18 residues. Germline CDR1 is LNHDA and CDR2 is SQIVND (reference sequence). Here the CDR3 reads CASSMVTGLAGYVGELFF. DNA for the CDR3: TGTGCCAGTAGTATGGTTACGGGACTAGCGGGATACGTGGGGGAGCTGTTTTTT.

This clonotype appeared a few times. The rearrangement uses TRBV5-1 and TRBJ2-5, with a possible D match to TRBD2 (6 bases). This CDR3 comprises 13 residues. Per germline, CDR1 SGHRS and CDR2 YFSETQ. V shed 4 bases and J shed 4 bases, with 11 bases lying between them. CDR3 DNA sequence: TGCGCCAGCAGCCCCCCGCGGGGAGAGACCCAGTACTTC. Translated: CASSPPRGETQYF.

This clonotype was observed a few times. The chain uses TRBV12-3 or TRBV12-4 and TRBJ2-3; 8 bases are a match to TRBD1. The V and J ends lost 2 bases and 1 base, in that order; junction bases with no gene match: 11. This CDR3 is built from 18 residues. The CDR3 spells CASSLSDRGPLRTDTQYF. The CDR3 DNA reads as TGTGCCAGCAGTTTATCAGACAGGGGTCCGCTCCGCACAGATACGCAGTATTTT.

The genes are TRBV3-1 and TRBJ2-7, with D uncertain. Germline V gene lookup returns CDR1 LGHDT and CDR2 YNNKEL (reference sequence). This CDR3 is 13 amino acids long. V was pared by 8 bases and J by 3 bases, with 14 bases between. CDR3 residues: CASALKDGYEQYF. The CDR3 region has the DNA TGTGCCAGCGCACTTAAGGACGGCTACGAGCAGTACTTC.

This clonotype was recorded many times. V gene TRBV25-1 combines with J gene TRBJ1-4; no clear D gene. Germline V lookup: CDR1 MGHDK, CDR2 SYGVNS. V was pared by 3 bases and J by 3 bases, with 8 bases between. The CDR3 consists of 14 residues. CDR3 nucleotide sequence: TGTGCCAGCAGTGATACAGTTCCTAATGAAAAACTGTTTTTT. It translates to CASSDTVPNEKLFF.

The chain is built from TRBV9 and TRBJ2-3; 10 bases match TRBD2. Per the germline V gene, CDR1 is SGDLS and CDR2 is YYNGEE. CDR3 length: 18 residues. The V gene end was trimmed by 0 bases and the J gene end by 0 bases; junction bases not matched to a gene: 7. Here the CDR3 reads CASSVEGGLAASTDTQYF. CDR3 coding DNA: TGTGCCAGCAGCGTAGAGGGAGGACTAGCGGCTAGCACAGATACGCAGTATTTT.

This chain links TRBV29-1 with TRBJ2-1; 9 bases are a match to TRBD2. Germline assignment: CDR1 SQVTM and CDR2 ANQGSEA. This CDR3 spans 14 amino acids. Losses at the gene ends were 7 bases for V and 2 bases for J; bases not matched to a gene: 6. CDR3 in amino acids: CSGTEREAYNEQFF. In nucleotides, the CDR3 is TGCAGCGGGACGGAGCGGGAGGCCTACAATGAGCAGTTCTTC.

This clonotype came up a few times. The chain uses TRBV5-1 and TRBJ2-5; TRBD1 might be the D (6 bases). With 4 bases removed from V and 4 bases from J, the gap between germline ends came to 20 bases. The CDR3 is 16 amino acids. From germline, CDR1 is SGHRS and CDR2 YFSETQ. In DNA form, the CDR3 reads TGCGCCAGCAGCCAGGGTTTACAGGGAAGGGGAGAGACCCAGTACTTC. It codes for CASSQGLQGRGETQYF.

There are a few counts of this clonotype. The chain has TRBV29-1 and TRBJ2-2, with 7 positions matching TRBD2. Trimming at V came to 5 bases and at J to 0 bases, leaving 12 bases not matched to a gene. The CDR3 covers 17 residues. In germline, CDR1 is SQVTM, CDR2 ANQGSEA. The CDR3 bases are TGCAGCGTTCAAGGACGACTAGCAGGGTCGAACACCGGGGAGCTGTTTTTT. This translates into CSVQGRLAGSNTGELFF.

This clonotype was seen at least ten times. The gene calls are TRBV7-8 and TRBJ2-1; TRBD2 matches at 8 bases. The V gene's germline CDR1 is SGHVS and CDR2 FQNEAQ. J gave up 8 bases and V 0 bases, and 12 bases lay outside the gene matches. CDR3 length: 17 residues. The CDR3 DNA sequence: TGTGCCAGCAGCTTAGCGGGGACACGACGTAGCGGGGATGAGCAGTTCTTC. As protein: CASSLAGTRRSGDEQFF.

This clonotype occurred many times. The CDR3, as DNA: TGTGCCAGCAGTGACCCAGGGACTAGCGGGGCCTACAATGAGCAGTTCTTC. It translates to CASSDPGTSGAYNEQFF. This chain links TRBV25-1 with TRBJ2-1; 13 nucleotides line up with TRBD2. V lost 3 bases to trimming and J lost 2 bases; unmatched junction nucleotides: 4. This CDR3 has 17 residues. Per germline, CDR1 MGHDK and CDR2 SYGVNS.

This chain joins TRBV5-4 and TRBJ2-7; D may be TRBD1 or TRBD2 (5 bases each). Germline assignment: CDR1 SGHNT and CDR2 YYREEE (reference sequence). Trimming cost V 4 bases and J 5 bases, with 16 bases left between them. This CDR3 spans 14 amino acids. The CDR3 sequence: CASSPGPDWNEQYF. In DNA form, the CDR3 reads TGTGCCAGCAGCCCGGGACCGGACTGGAACGAGCAGTACTTC.

This clonotype was detected many times. This chain links TRBV7-8 with TRBJ2-7; TRBD1 is a possible D gene (6 bases). Trimming left V 5 bases short and J 2 bases short, with 13 bases between. This CDR3 region has 14 residues. Germline V lookup: CDR1 SGHVS, CDR2 FQNEAQ. The CDR3 DNA reads as TGTGCCAGCAGCAGAGGACAGAGGCCCTACGAGCAGTACGTC. Its translation is CASSRGQRPYEQYV.

V gene TRBV12-3 or TRBV12-4 combines with J gene TRBJ1-3; unclear D gene. Trimming removed 6 bases at V and 6 bases at J, with 12 bases between. The CDR3 contains 13 residues. The CDR3, as DNA: TGTGCCAGCAGAACCGGGAGTCAAAACACCATATATTTT. It yields the protein CASRTGSQNTIYF.

The chain combines TRBV2 with TRBJ1-1, with TRBD1 as a possible D gene (5 bases). The CDR3 covers 12 residues. CDR1 and CDR2 (germline): SNHLY, FYNNEI. V lost 3 bases and J lost 7, with 9 bases in between. In nucleotides, the CDR3 is TGTGCCAGCAGTGACAGGGTGGGTGAAGCTTTCTTT. This sequence encodes CASSDRVGEAFF. The full variable domain, its missing parts supplied by reference TRBV2 and TRBJ1-1, is EPEVTQTPSHQVTQMGQEVILRCVPISNHLYFYWYRQILGQKVEFLVSFYNNEISEKSEIFDDQFSVERPDGSNFTLKIRSTKLEDSAMYFCASSDRVGEAFFGQGTRLTVV.